These T cell receptor beta chains were read from a single sample in a study of cytomegalovirus exposure and HLA in healthy donors. The method was immunoSEQ multiplex PCR; TCRdb's version includes in-frame clones alone and lacks a portion of them. The table records 120,000 or so clones, about 73% of them present only once. What was sequenced was PBMCs. The receptor set was obtained from a woman aged 40 to 49 in good health and CMV-seronegative. Both conserved end residues are part of each CDR3. Some rows mark clone size as missing; the rest say once, few, many or name a class of expanded clone.

>NA|TRBJ2-7|TRBV27
CASSFLDTARTSYEQYF
>NA|TRBJ1-1|TRBV28
CASSAALAGPEAFF
>few|TRBJ2-1|TRBV7-9
CSSSLRTSGRKWNEQFF
>NA|TRBJ2-7|TRBV27
CASRRGISYEQYF
>NA|TRBJ2-1|TRBV27
CASSEREGDNEQFF
>NA|TRBJ1-1|TRBV28
CASSLFPGVGNTEAFF
>NA|TRBJ2-5|TRBV28
CASSFYLQGGETQYF
>NA|TRBJ2-4|TRBV19
CASSTGLAGKRAKNIQYF
>NA|TRBJ2-3|TRBV7-2
CASSPHFGADAPTDTQYF
>NA|TRBJ2-1|TRBV19
CASTATSGSYNEQFF
>NA|NA|TRBV10-3
CAIGGTSYEQYF
>few|TRBJ1-4|TRBV19
CASSGQGNEKLFF
>NA|TRBJ2-7|TRBV29-1
CSVGWRLAGWVEQYF
>NA|TRBJ2-3|TRBV15
CATSRAGQGDTQYF
>NA|TRBJ1-2|TRBV7-2
CASSLALRGGYGYTF
>NA|TRBJ2-3|TRBV5-1
CASSFGTGLGPLNRDTQYF
>NA|TRBJ2-7|TRBV7-9
CASSAYRGSEQYF
>NA|TRBJ1-2|TRBV18
CASSPTDRGYGYTF
>NA|TRBJ2-7|TRBV28
CASRRYRGTYEQYF
>few|TRBJ2-7|TRBV11-2
CASSLRRDSWSEQYF
>once|TRBJ2-7|TRBV5-1
CASRQGAAGGPEQYF
>NA|TRBJ2-7|TRBV5-6
CASSLTQGSLSEQYF
>NA|TRBJ1-2|TRBV28
CASSLKTRRGDYGYTF
>NA|TRBJ2-5|TRBV27
CASRLTGQETQYF
>few|TRBJ2-1|TRBV14
CASSPRITYNEQFF